Listed here are 18 T cell receptor beta chains from one sample, sequenced in a study of cytomegalovirus exposure and HLA in healthy donors. 13 Jbeta primers and 60 Vbeta primers were used for the PCR. Clones were read by immunoSEQ multiplex PCR, and TCRdb kept only the in-frame ones, dropping some. The top ten hold approximately 6% of the sample, which has more than 150,000 clones, 80% to 85% seen once. Specimen: PBMCs. These receptors were obtained from a man aged 35-49 years in good health and CMV-seropositive.

V usage is TRBV27 and J usage is TRBJ2-5, with D tentatively TRBD1 (5 bases). CDR3 length: 17 residues. Germline assignment: CDR1 MNHEY and CDR2 SMNVEV (reference sequence). V shed 2 bases and J shed 0 bases, with 16 bases lying between them. This chain's CDR3 is CASSLRIVGRDQETQYF. Here the CDR3 DNA reads TGTGCCAGCAGTTTACGTATTGTTGGCAGGGACCAAGAGACCCAGTACTTC.

The rearrangement links TRBV29-1 to TRBJ1-2, with 7 bases lining up with TRBD1. This CDR3 is 12 amino acids long. In germline, CDR1 is SQVTM, CDR2 ANQGSEA. Trimming took 6 bases from V and 8 from J; bases not matched to a gene: 9. The CDR3 DNA reads TGCAGCGTACCGGACAGGCTCAGGGGCTACACCTTC. It yields the protein CSVPDRLRGYTF. The entire variable domain, with the rest obtained from reference TRBV29-1 and TRBJ1-2, is as follows: SAVISQKPSRDICQRGTSLTIQCQVDSQVTMMFWYRQQPGQSLTLIATANQGSEATYESGFVIDKFPISRPNLTFSTLTVSNMSPEDSSIYLCSVPDRLRGYTFGSGTRLTVV.

This chain links TRBV29-1 with TRBJ2-1, with 8 bases fitting TRBD2. The V segment lost 8 bases and the J segment 7 bases; nucleotides outside the gene matches: 13. This CDR3 is built from 14 residues. In germline, CDR1 is SQVTM, CDR2 ANQGSEA. CDR3: CSSPNGGAGNEQFF. The CDR3 DNA reads as TGCAGCTCCCCTAACGGGGGGGCCGGGAATGAGCAGTTCTTC.

This clone came up a few times. The chain links TRBV6-1 to TRBJ2-1; 8 bases line up with TRBD1. The length of the CDR3 is 15 residues. Germline CDR1 reads MNHNS; CDR2 reads SASEGT. The V segment lost 5 bases and the J segment 5 bases; nucleotides outside the gene matches: 8. The CDR3: CASSSGGGIDNEQFF. As DNA, the CDR3 is TGTGCCAGCAGTTCAGGGGGCGGTATTGACAATGAGCAGTTCTTC.

This chain joins TRBV21-1 and TRBJ2-7; TRBD1, as called in the table, went unchecked against the DNA. TRBV21-1 is given as a pseudogene. CDR3 length: 14 amino acids. For the CDR3, the DNA is TGTGCCAGCACCACTACGGTCAGGGCCTACGAGCAGTACTTC. Its protein is CASTTTVRAYEQYF.

The genes are TRBV7-8 and TRBJ2-3, with TRBD2 matching 7 bases. CDR3 length: 16 amino acids. Trimming cost V 1 base and J 0 bases; bases outside gene matches: 4. The germline V gene has CDR1 SGHVS and CDR2 FQNEAQ. The CDR3 region has the DNA TGTGCCAGCAGCTTAGAAGCGGGGTGGAGCACAGATACGCAGTATTTT. Encoded protein: CASSLEAGWSTDTQYF.

The chain joins TRBV7-9 to TRBJ2-2; D is perhaps TRBD1 (6 bases). Germline CDR1 and CDR2: SEHNR and FQNEAQ (reference sequence). This CDR3 contains 16 residues. Trimming removed 6 bases from V and 2 bases from J, with 16 bases in between. The chain's CDR3 is CASRLPGAINTGELFF. The DNA of the CDR3 is TGTGCCAGCAGACTGCCAGGGGCCATCAACACCGGGGAGCTGTTTTTT.

The chain is built from TRBV9 and TRBJ1-2; D is possibly TRBD1 (6 bases). V lost 4 bases to trimming and J lost 3 bases, with 16 bases between them. This CDR3 spans 15 amino acids. Germline V gene data show CDR1 as SGDLS and CDR2 as YYNGEE. As DNA, the CDR3 is TGTGCCAGCAGCATAGAGGGGGTGGGAGACTATGGCTACACCTTC. It encodes CASSIEGVGDYGYTF.

The V gene is TRBV9, the J gene TRBJ1-1; D might be TRBD1 (5 bases). The CDR3 loop spans 14 amino acids. The germline CDR1 and CDR2 sequences are SGDLS and YYNGEE. The V and J ends lost 3 bases and 7 bases respectively, with 16 bases between them. The DNA of the CDR3 is TGTGCCAGCAGCGCCCGCCAGGGCTCAGGTGAAGCTTTCTTT. It specifies CASSARQGSGEAFF.

This clone is a singleton in its sample. The rearrangement joins TRBV6-6 to TRBJ2-7; the D gene is possibly TRBD2 (5 bases). Per germline, CDR1 MNHNY and CDR2 SVGAGI (reference sequence). V was pared by 2 bases and J by 1 base, with 9 bases between. The CDR3 extends over 14 amino acids. The CDR3, as DNA: TGTGCCAGCAGTTACGTCGGGGAGTCCTACGAGCAGTACTTC. It codes for CASSYVGESYEQYF.

The chain links TRBV10-1 to TRBJ2-1; D uncertain. Germline CDR1 WNHNN, CDR2 SYGVQD (reference sequence). With 3 bases removed from V and 5 bases from J, the gap between germline ends came to 8 bases. This CDR3 is 13 amino acids long. CDR3 region: CASSDPINNEQFF. The CDR3 region has the DNA TGCGCCAGCAGTGACCCTATTAACAATGAGCAGTTCTTC.

This chain connects TRBV4-3 to TRBJ1-4; 8 nucleotides match TRBD1. Trimming cost V 0 bases and J 7 bases; bases outside gene matches: 4. The CDR3 has 15 amino acids. The germline gives CDR1 LGHNA, CDR2 YSLEER. The CDR3 spells CASSQDSRGREKLFF. As DNA, the CDR3 is TGCGCCAGCAGCCAAGATTCCAGGGGGCGTGAAAAACTGTTTTTT.

This chain connects TRBV4-2 to TRBJ2-1; possible D gene TRBD1, 5 bases. V lost 0 bases, J lost 4 bases, and 7 bases lay in between. In germline, CDR1 is LGHNA, CDR2 YNFKEQ. This CDR3 comprises 14 residues. The CDR3 region is CASSQDRGYNEQFF. The CDR3 bases are TGTGCCAGCAGCCAAGATAGGGGTTACAATGAGCAGTTCTTC.

The V and J genes are TRBV19 and TRBJ1-2; D may be TRBD1 (5 bases). V was shortened by 5 bases and J by 6 bases, with 10 bases between the two germline ends. From germline, CDR1 is LNHDA and CDR2 SQIVND (reference sequence). The CDR3 extends over 12 amino acids. The CDR3 protein is CASSSGLDGYTF. As DNA, the CDR3 is TGTGCCAGTAGTTCGGGACTCGATGGCTACACCTTC.

The V gene is TRBV7-2, the J gene TRBJ2-2, with no clear D. Deletions cut 5 bases from V and 3 bases from J, with 4 bases between. Germline V gene lookup returns CDR1 SGHTA and CDR2 FQGNSA. CDR3 size: 12 residues. The CDR3 DNA reads TGTGCCAGCAGCCAGTACACCGGGGAGCTGTTTTTT. Translation gives CASSQYTGELFF. The full variable domain, in which reference TRBV7-2 and TRBJ2-2 provide the parts outside the CDR3, is GAGVSQSPSNKVTEKGKDVELRCDPISGHTALYWYRQSLGQGLEFLIYFQGNSAPDKSGLPSDRFSAERTGGSVSTLTIQRTQQEDSAVYLCASSQYTGELFFGEGSRLTVL.

The V call is TRBV27, the J call TRBJ2-5; D remains ambiguous. The V and J ends lost 2 bases and 5 bases respectively, with 6 bases between them. This CDR3 is 12 amino acids long. CDR1 is MNHEY, CDR2 SMNVEV, per germline (reference sequence). This CDR3 reads CASSLIRETQYF. The CDR3 DNA is TGTGCCAGCAGTTTAATACGGGAGACCCAGTACTTC.

This sequence joins TRBV4-1 and TRBJ2-3, with 7 positions matching TRBD2. The V segment lost 0 bases and the J segment 2 bases; nucleotides outside the gene matches: 2. Per the germline V gene, CDR1 is MGHRA and CDR2 is YSYEKL. The CDR3 extends over 15 amino acids. CDR3 region: CASSQERGSTDTQYF. The CDR3 DNA is TGCGCCAGCAGCCAAGAGCGGGGGTCCACAGATACGCAGTATTTT.

The V call is TRBV7-9, the J call TRBJ1-3; D unclear. The CDR3 sequence is 17 residues long. The V end was cut by 5 bases, the J end by 3 bases, with 20 bases between. Germline CDR1 is SEHNR and CDR2 is FQNEAQ (reference sequence). The CDR3 reads CASSPSLSGPLGNTIYF. Here the CDR3 DNA reads TGTGCCAGCAGCCCTAGTTTAAGCGGCCCTCTTGGAAACACCATATATTTT. The whole variable domain, remainder taken from reference TRBV7-9 and TRBJ1-3, is DTGVSQNPRHKITKRGQNVTFRCDPISEHNRLYWYRQTLGQGPEFLTYFQNEAQLEKSRLLSDRFSAERPKGSFSTLEIQRTEQGDSAMYLCASSPSLSGPLGNTIYFGEGSWLTVV.